This TCR beta chain appears in the sequencing data of a study of T cells in Graves' hyperthyroidism and ophthalmopathy. Whole-study results and caveats: Most expanded thyroid clonotypes above 0.001 recurred in blood. In validation, the model predicted ophthalmopathy. These predictions came a median roughly seven months before onset.

The patients, who ranged from 18 to 65 in age, presented with newly diagnosed hyperthyroidism lasting under 2 months. The CDR3 is made up of 15 amino acids. Germline CDR1 is SGHRS and CDR2 is YFSETQ. The trim removed 2 bases at V and 2 bases at J, leaving 4 bases unmatched. This clonotype has a count of ten or more. The target antigen is unknown. TCR beta CDR3 regions were amplified from RNA transcripts. TCR CDR3 underwent first-round RT-PCR with the HTBI primer set. TCRdb itself ran the multiplex PCR reads through MiXCR, one entry per CDR3 protein. Seen here are a few hundred thousand distinct CDR3 sequences, roughly 12% observed once, and the top ten hold 20% to 25%.

The sequence was obtained from a man between 25 and 39 years old with Graves' hyperthyroidism that later progressed to Graves' ophthalmopathy. This rearrangement joins TRBV5-1 to TRBJ2-5; 9 bases match TRBD1. Sample: blood. The CDR3 DNA is TGCGCCAGCAGCTTCGGGGACAGGGCACAAGAGACCCAGTACTTC. Its protein product is CASSFGDRAQETQYF.